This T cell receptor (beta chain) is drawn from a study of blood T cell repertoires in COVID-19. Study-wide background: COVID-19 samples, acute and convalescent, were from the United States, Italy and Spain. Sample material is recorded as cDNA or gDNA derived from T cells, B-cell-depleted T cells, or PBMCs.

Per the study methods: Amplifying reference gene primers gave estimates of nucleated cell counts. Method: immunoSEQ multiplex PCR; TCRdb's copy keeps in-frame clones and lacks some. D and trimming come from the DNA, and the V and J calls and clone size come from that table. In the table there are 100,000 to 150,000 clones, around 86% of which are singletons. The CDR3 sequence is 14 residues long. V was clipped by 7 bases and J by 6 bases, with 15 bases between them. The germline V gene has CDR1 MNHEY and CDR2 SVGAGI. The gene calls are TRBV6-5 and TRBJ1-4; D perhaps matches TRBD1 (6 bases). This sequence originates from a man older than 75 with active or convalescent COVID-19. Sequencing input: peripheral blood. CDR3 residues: CASTEQGGDEKLFF. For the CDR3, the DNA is TGTGCCAGCACCGAACAGGGAGGGGATGAAAAACTGTTTTTT.